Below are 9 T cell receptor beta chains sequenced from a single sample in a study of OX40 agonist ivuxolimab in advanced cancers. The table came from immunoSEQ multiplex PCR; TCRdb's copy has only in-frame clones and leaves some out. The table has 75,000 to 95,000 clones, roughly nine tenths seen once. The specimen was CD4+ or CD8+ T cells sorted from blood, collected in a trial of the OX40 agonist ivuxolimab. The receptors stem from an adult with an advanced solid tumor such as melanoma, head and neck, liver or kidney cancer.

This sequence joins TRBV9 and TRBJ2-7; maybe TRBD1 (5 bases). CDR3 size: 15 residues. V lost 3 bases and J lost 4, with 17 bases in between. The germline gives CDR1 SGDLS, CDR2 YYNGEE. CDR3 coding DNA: TGTGCCAGCAGCGCCACCCCGGACACCATATACGAGCAGTACTTC. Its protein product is CASSATPDTIYEQYF.

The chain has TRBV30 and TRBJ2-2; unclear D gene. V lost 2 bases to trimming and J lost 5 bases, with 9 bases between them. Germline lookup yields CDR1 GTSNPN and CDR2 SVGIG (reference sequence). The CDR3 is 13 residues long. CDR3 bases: TGTGCCTGGAGTCATGGCCTAACCGGGGAGCTGTTTTTT. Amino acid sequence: CAWSHGLTGELFF. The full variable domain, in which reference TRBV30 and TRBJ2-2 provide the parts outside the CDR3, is SQTIHQWPATLVQPVGSPLSLECTVEGTSNPNLYWYRQAAGRGLQLLFYSVGIGQISSEVPQNLSASRPQDRQFILSSKKLLLSDSGFYLCAWSHGLTGELFFGEGSRLTVL.

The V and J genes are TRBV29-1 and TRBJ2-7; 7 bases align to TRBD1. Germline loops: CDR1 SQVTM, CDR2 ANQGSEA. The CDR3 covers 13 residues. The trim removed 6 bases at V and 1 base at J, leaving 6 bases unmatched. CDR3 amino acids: CSVKRQGSYEQYF. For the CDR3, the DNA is TGCAGCGTAAAAAGACAGGGTTCCTACGAGCAGTACTTC.

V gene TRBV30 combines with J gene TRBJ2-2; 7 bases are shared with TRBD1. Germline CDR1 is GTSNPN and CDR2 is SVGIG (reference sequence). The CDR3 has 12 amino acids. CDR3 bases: TGTGTCGGGACAGTGAACACCGGGGAGCTGTTTTTT. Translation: CVGTVNTGELFF.

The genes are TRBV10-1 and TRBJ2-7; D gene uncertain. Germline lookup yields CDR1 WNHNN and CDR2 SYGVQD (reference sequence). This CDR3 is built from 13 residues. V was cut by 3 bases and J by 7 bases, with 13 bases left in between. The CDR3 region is CASSDGRDSEQYF. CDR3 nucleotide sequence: TGCGCCAGCAGTGACGGCAGAGACTCGGAGCAGTACTTC.

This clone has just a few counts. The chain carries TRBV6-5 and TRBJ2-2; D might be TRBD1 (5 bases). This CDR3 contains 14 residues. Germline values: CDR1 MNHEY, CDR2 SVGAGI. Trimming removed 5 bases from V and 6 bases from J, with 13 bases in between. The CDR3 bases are TGTGCCAGCAGTGGTTTTCAGGGCTCCGGGGAGCTGTTTTTT. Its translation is CASSGFQGSGELFF.

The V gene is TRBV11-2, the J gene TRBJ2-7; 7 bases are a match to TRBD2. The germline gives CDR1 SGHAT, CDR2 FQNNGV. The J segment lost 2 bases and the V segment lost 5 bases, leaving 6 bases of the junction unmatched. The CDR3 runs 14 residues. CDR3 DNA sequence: TGTGCCAGCAGCGCCAGCGGGACCACCTACGAGCAGTACTTC. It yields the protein CASSASGTTYEQYF. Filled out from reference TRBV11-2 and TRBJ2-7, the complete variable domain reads EAGVAQSPRYKIIEKRQSVAFWCNPISGHATLYWYQQILGQGPKLLIQFQNNGVVDDSQLPKDRFSAERLKGVDSTLKIQPAKLEDSAVYLCASSASGTTYEQYFGPGTRLTVT.

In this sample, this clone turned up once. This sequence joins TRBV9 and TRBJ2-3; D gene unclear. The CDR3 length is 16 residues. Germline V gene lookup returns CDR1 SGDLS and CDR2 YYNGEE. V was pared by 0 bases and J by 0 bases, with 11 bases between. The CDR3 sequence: CASSVVAGTSTDTQYF. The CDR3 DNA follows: TGTGCCAGCAGCGTAGTGGCAGGTACTAGCACAGATACGCAGTATTTT.

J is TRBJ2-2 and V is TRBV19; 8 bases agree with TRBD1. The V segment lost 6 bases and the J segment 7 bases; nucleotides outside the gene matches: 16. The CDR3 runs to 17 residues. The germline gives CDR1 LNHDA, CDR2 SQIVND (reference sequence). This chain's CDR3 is CASSSPRGQGANGELFF. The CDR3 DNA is TGTGCCAGTAGCTCCCCCCGTGGGCAGGGGGCTAACGGGGAGCTGTTTTTT.